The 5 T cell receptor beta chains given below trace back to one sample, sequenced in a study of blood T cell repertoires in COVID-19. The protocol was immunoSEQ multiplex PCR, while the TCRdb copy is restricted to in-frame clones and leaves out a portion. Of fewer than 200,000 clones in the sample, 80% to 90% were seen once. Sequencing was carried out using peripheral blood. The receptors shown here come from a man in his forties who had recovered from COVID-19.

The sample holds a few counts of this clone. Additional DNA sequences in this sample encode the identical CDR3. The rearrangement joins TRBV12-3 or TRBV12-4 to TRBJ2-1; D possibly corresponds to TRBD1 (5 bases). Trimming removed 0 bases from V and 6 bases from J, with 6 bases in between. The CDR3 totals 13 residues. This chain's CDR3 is CASSLAGPNEQFF. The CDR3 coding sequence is TGTGCCAGCAGTTTAGCGGGGCCCAATGAGCAGTTCTTC.

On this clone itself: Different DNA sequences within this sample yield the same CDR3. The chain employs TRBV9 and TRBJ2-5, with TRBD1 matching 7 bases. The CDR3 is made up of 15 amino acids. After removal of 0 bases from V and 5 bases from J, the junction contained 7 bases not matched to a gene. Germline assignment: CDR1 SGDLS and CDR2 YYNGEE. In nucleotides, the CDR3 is TGTGCCAGCAGCGTAGAAGGGGGCCTCGGGGAGACCCAGTACTTC. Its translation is CASSVEGGLGETQYF.

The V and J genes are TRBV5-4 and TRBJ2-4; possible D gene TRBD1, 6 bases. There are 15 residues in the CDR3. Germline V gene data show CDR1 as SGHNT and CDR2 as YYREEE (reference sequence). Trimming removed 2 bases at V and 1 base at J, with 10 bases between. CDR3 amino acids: CASSLEQGAKNIQYF. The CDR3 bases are TGTGCCAGCAGCTTAGAGCAGGGGGCCAAAAACATTCAGTACTTC.

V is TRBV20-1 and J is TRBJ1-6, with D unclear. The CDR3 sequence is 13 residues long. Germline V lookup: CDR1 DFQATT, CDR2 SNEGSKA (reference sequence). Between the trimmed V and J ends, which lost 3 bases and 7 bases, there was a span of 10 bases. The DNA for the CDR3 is TGCAGTGCTAGTACCGGGTTCAATTCACCCCTCCACTTT. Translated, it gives CSASTGFNSPLHF.

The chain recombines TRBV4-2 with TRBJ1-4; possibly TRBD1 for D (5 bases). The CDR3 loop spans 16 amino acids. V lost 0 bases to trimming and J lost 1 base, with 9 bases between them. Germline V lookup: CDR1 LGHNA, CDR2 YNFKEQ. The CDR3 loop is CASSQENTGTNEKLFF. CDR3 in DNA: TGTGCCAGCAGCCAAGAAAACACAGGAACTAATGAAAAACTGTTTTTT.